This T cell receptor (beta chain) emerged from a study of blood T cells in healthy people across ages. Study observations and caveats: It was found that TCR beta diversity correlated strongly with the percentage of naive T cells. PBMCs went unsorted, and a conclusive naive versus antigen-experienced comparison was therefore prevented. Roughly linearly, TCR beta diversity per million T cells fell as age increased.

The CDR3 is made up of 14 amino acids. V lost 8 bases to trimming and J lost 0 bases, with 14 bases between them. Germline CDR1 is MNHEY and CDR2 is SMNVEV (reference sequence). For the second PCR, which ran for about 6 to 12 cycles, a sample-barcoded 5' primer and a J-beta primer mix were used. Each cDNA was tagged by a template-switch adaptor containing 12 random nucleotides. MiXCR was run by TCRdb on the 5' RACE reads, yielding one entry per CDR3 protein. The table shows about 670,000 distinct CDR3 sequences, with over 40% occurring only once. The table lists this clonotype with a count of one. No antigen is known for it.

This clonotype originated in a woman of 80 years or more in good health. The source material was blood. This chain uses TRBV27 with TRBJ2-7; the D is unclear. The CDR3 protein is CASQWRPSSYEQYF. In nucleotides, the CDR3 is TGTGCCAGCCAGTGGCGTCCTAGCTCCTACGAGCAGTACTTC.